Listed below are T cell receptor beta chains from one sample, sequenced in a study of neurological immune-mediated disorders. TCRdb passed the 5' RACE reads through MiXCR, listing each CDR3 protein once. The data contain roughly 120,000 distinct CDR3 sequences, roughly 3.4% of them singletons. The material sequenced was PBMCs. The receptors derive from a woman younger than 45 with multiple sclerosis. Each CDR3 is given with its conserved first and last residue. D genes are given only for firm matches. Clone sizes are shown as once, few or many counts, or a class when the clone is expanded.

.	TRBV7-9	many	TRBJ1-1	CASSAVSTEAFF	TGTGCCAGCAGCGCTGTGAGCACTGAAGCTTTCTTT
.	TRBV20-1	many	TRBJ1-2	CSARHIGVANYGYTF	TGCAGTGCCCGACATATAGGGGTCGCTAACTATGGCTACACCTTC
.	TRBV5-1	many	TRBJ1-1	CASSLEVGTNTEAFF	TGCGCCAGCAGCTTGGAGGTGGGCACGAACACTGAAGCTTTCTTT
.	TRBV20-1	many	TRBJ1-1	CSAKPEFLGTEAFF	TGCAGTGCTAAACCAGAATTTCTAGGCACTGAAGCTTTCTTT
.	TRBV7-2	few	TRBJ2-1	CASSLESSGSYNEQFF	TGTGCCAGCAGCTTAGAGAGTAGCGGTTCCTACAATGAGCAGTTCTTC
.	TRBV20-1	few	TRBJ1-2	CSATGIYGYTF	TGCAGTGCCACAGGAATCTATGGCTACACCTTC
.	TRBV7-2	many	TRBJ1-2	CASSLARGDYGYTF	TGTGCCAGCAGCTTAGCCAGGGGAGACTATGGCTACACCTTC
.	TRBV7-2	many	TRBJ1-2	CASSFLGYGYTF	TGTGCCAGCAGCTTCCTAGGCTATGGCTACACCTTC
.	TRBV10-3	many	TRBJ1-6	CAISYRDSGYSPLHF	TGTGCCATCAGTTACCGGGACTCCGGTTATTCACCCCTCCACTTT
.	TRBV20-1	many	TRBJ1-1	CSARDPRGALLAFF	TGCAGTGCTAGAGACCCGCGGGGGGCGCTTTTAGCTTTCTTT
TRBD2	TRBV30	few	TRBJ2-7	CAWTYATGLAGSDEQYF	TGTGCCTGGACCTACGCGACGGGACTAGCGGGATCTGACGAGCAGTACTTC
TRBD2	TRBV4-3	many	TRBJ2-1	CASSQDQAGYEQFF	TGCGCCAGCAGCCAAGATCAAGCGGGGTATGAGCAGTTCTTC
.	TRBV5-1	many	TRBJ2-1	CASSSGRASYNEQFF	TGCGCCAGCAGCTCCGGCAGGGCGTCCTACAATGAGCAGTTCTTC
.	TRBV5-1	many	TRBJ2-7	CASSLETGRSDEQYF	TGCGCCAGCAGCTTGGAAACAGGGAGGTCGGACGAGCAGTACTTC
TRBD1	TRBV4-3	few	TRBJ1-1	CASSQDRLNAEAFF	TGCGCCAGCAGCCAGGACAGGCTAAACGCTGAAGCTTTCTTT
TRBD1	TRBV5-1	many	TRBJ2-7	CASSQYRGPSYEQYF	TGCGCCAGCAGCCAGTACAGGGGGCCTTCCTACGAGCAGTACTTC
TRBD1	TRBV12-3/TRBV12-4	many	TRBJ2-2	CASSLGDRVDGLFF	TGTGCCAGCAGTTTAGGGGACAGGGTGGATGGGCTGTTTTTT
.	TRBV29-1	many	TRBJ1-1	CSVGDSSRSEAFF	TGCAGCGTTGGTGATTCATCGAGGTCTGAAGCTTTCTTT
.	TRBV27	many	TRBJ1-1	CASSPSDGIEAFF	TGTGCCAGCAGTCCCTCGGACGGAATTGAAGCTTTCTTT
TRBD2	TRBV20-1	many	TRBJ2-3	CSAISGRAVTDTQYF	TGCAGTGCAATTAGCGGGAGGGCCGTTACAGATACGCAGTATTTT
.	TRBV5-6	many	TRBJ2-7	CASSLGSREQYF	TGTGCCAGCAGCTTAGGCAGCCGCGAGCAGTACTTC
.	TRBV18	once	TRBJ2-7	CASSPGAEQYF	TGTGCCAGCTCACCAGGGGCCGAGCAGTACTTC
.	TRBV20-1	many	TRBJ2-1	CSASQGGISYNEQFF	TGCAGTGCTAGTCAAGGGGGGATCTCCTACAATGAGCAGTTCTTC
.	TRBV29-1	many	TRBJ2-1	CSVAEHGNNEQFF	TGCAGCGTTGCAGAGCACGGTAACAATGAGCAGTTCTTC
.	TRBV12-3/TRBV12-4	many	TRBJ1-5	CASSSPGVSNQPQHF	TGTGCCAGCAGTTCCCCAGGGGTTAGCAATCAGCCCCAGCATTTT
.	TRBV7-9	many	TRBJ2-7	CASSMAFEQYF	TGTGCCAGCAGCATGGCTTTCGAGCAGTACTTC
TRBD2	TRBV12-3/TRBV12-4	many	TRBJ2-5	CASSPFGGGSEETQYF	TGTGCCAGCAGCCCTTTTGGGGGGGGGTCGGAAGAGACCCAGTACTTC
.	TRBV7-9	many	TRBJ1-1	CASSLELEAFF	TGTGCCAGCAGCTTAGAGCTTGAAGCTTTCTTT
.	TRBV7-8	many	TRBJ2-3	CASSLVRQEPTDTQYF	TGTGCCAGCAGCTTAGTAAGGCAGGAGCCCACAGATACGCAGTATTTT